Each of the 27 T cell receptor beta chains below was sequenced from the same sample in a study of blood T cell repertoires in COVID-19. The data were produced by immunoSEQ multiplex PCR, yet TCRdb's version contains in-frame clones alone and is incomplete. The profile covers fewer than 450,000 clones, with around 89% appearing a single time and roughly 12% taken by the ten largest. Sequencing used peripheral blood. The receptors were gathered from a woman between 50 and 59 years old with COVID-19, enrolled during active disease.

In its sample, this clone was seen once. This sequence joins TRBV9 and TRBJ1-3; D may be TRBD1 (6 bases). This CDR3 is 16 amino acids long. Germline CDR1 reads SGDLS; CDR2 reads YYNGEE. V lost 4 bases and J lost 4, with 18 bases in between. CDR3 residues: CASSLGGTDVGNTIYF. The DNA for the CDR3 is TGTGCCAGCAGCCTAGGGGGGACTGACGTGGGAAACACCATATATTTT.

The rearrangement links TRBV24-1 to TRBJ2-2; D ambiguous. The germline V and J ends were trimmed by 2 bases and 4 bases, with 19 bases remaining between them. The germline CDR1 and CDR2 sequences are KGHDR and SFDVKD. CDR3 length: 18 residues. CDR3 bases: TGTGCCACCAGTGATTCTTCTATGCGGAGTTGGTTCACCGGGGAGCTGTTTTTT. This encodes CATSDSSMRSWFTGELFF.

The DNA for the CDR3 is TGTGCCAGCAGTGTACGGAGTCCCACTGAAGCTTTCTTT. Translating it yields CASSVRSPTEAFF. The chain recombines TRBV2 with TRBJ1-1; the D is unclear. V was clipped by 4 bases and J by 4 bases, with 10 bases between them. This CDR3 region has 13 residues. Per germline, CDR1 SNHLY and CDR2 FYNNEI.

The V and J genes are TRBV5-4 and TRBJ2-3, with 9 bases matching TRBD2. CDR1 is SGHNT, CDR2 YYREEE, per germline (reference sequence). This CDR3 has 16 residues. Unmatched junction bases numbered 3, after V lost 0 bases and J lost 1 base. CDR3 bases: TGTGCCAGCAGCTTGGAGGAGCGGGGGGGCACAGATACGCAGTATTTT. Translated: CASSLEERGGTDTQYF.

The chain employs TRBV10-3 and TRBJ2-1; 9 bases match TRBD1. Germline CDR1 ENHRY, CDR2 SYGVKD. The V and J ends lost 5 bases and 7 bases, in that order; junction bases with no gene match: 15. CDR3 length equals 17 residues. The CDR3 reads CAISYGNGTGLTNEQFF. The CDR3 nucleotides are TGTGCCATCAGTTATGGGAACGGGACAGGGCTGACGAATGAGCAGTTCTTC.

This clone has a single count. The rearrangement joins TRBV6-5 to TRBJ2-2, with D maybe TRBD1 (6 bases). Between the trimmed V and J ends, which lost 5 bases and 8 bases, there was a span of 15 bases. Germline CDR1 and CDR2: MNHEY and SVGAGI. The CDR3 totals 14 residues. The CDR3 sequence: CASSRTAYLGELFF. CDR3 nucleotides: TGTGCCAGCAGTCGGACAGCATACCTGGGGGAGCTGTTTTTT.

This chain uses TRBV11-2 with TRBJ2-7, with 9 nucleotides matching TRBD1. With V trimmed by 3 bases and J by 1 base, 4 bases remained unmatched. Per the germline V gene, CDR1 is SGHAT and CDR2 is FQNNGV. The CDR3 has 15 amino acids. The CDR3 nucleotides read TGTGCCAGCAGCTTTACGACAGGGGGGTCCTACGAGCAGTACTTC. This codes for CASSFTTGGSYEQYF.

For the CDR3, the DNA is TGTGCCAGCAGCCCACGACAGAACACCGGGGAGCTGTTTTTT. Its translation: CASSPRQNTGELFF. This chain links TRBV7-9 with TRBJ2-2; no definite D call. V was trimmed by 5 bases and J by 1 base, leaving 8 bases between them. This CDR3 is built from 14 residues. CDR1 SEHNR and CDR2 FQNEAQ come from the germline V gene (reference sequence).

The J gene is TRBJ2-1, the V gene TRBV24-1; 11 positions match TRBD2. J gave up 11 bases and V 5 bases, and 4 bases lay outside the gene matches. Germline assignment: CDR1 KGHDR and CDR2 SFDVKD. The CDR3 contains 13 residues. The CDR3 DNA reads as TGTGCCACCAGTGGGCGACTAGCGGGACAGCAGTTCTTC. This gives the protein CATSGRLAGQQFF.

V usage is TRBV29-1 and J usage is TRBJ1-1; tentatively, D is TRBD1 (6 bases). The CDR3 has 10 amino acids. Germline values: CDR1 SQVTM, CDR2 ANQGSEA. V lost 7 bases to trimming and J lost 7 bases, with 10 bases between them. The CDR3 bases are TGCAGCGCTAAGGGACATGAAGCTTTCTTT. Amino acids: CSAKGHEAFF.

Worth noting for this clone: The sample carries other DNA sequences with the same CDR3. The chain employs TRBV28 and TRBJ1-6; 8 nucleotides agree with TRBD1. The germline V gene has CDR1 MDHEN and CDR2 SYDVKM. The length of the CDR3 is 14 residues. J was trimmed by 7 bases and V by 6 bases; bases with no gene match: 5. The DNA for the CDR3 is TGTGCCAGCAGCCTCGGACAGGGCAATTCACCCCTCCACTTT. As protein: CASSLGQGNSPLHF.

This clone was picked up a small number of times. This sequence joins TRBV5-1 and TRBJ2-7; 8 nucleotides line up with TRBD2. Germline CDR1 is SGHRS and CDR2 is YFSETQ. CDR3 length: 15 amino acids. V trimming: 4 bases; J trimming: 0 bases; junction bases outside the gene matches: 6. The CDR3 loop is CASSPTSGLSYEQYF. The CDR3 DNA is TGCGCCAGCAGCCCAACTAGCGGACTCTCCTACGAGCAGTACTTC.

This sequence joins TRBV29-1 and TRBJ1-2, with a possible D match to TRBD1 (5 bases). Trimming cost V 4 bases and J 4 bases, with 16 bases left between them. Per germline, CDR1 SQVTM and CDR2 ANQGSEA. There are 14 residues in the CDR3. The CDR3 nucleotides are TGCAGCGTTGTCGTATCAGGAAGGGGCTATGGCTACACCTTC. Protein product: CSVVVSGRGYGYTF.

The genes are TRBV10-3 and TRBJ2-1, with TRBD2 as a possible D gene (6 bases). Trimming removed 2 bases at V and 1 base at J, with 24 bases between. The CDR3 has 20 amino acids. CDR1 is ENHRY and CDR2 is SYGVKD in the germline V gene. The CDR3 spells CAISEIGTRGRSDSYNEQFF. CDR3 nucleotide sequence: TGTGCCATCAGTGAGATTGGTACTCGTGGGAGGAGTGATTCCTACAATGAGCAGTTCTTC.

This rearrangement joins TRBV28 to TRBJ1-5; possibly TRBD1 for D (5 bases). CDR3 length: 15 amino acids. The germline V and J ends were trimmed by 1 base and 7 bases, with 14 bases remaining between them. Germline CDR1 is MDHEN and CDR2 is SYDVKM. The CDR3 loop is CASSLLVGGVQPQHF. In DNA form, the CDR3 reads TGTGCCAGCAGTTTATTAGTCGGGGGGGTGCAGCCCCAGCATTTT.

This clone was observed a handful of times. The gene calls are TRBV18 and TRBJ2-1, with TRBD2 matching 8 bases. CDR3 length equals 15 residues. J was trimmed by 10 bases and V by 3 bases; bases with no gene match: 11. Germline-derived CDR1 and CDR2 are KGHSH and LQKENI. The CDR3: CASSPGASGGPEQFF. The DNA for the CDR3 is TGTGCCAGCTCACCCGGGGCCAGCGGGGGTCCGGAGCAGTTCTTC.

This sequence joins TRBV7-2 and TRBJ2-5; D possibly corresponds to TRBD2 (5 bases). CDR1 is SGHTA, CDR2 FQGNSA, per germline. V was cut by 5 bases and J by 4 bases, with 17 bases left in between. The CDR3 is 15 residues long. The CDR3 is CASSLTTPAGETQYF. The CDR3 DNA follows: TGTGCCAGCAGCCTGACGACACCCGCGGGAGAGACCCAGTACTTC.

The CDR3 region has the DNA TGCAGCGTTGCCGGGGTTAATCCTCGCTATGGCTACACCTTC. Translation: CSVAGVNPRYGYTF. The rearrangement links TRBV29-1 to TRBJ1-2; D gene unclear. V gave up 4 bases and J gave up 4 bases, with 16 bases separating them. Germline V gives CDR1 SQVTM, CDR2 ANQGSEA. The CDR3 covers 14 residues.

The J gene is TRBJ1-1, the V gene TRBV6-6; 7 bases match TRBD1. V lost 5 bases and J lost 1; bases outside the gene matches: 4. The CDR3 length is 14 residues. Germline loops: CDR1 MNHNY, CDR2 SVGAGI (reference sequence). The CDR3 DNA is TGTGCCAGCAGTCTCTCAGGGGGGAACACTGAAGCTTTCTTT. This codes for CASSLSGGNTEAFF.

The CDR3: CATRRDRGPEAFF. CDR3 DNA: TGTGCCACCAGGCGGGACAGGGGCCCTGAAGCTTTCTTT. V is TRBV24-1 and J is TRBJ1-1, with 10 bases fitting TRBD1. From germline, CDR1 is KGHDR and CDR2 SFDVKD. The trim removed 7 bases at V and 6 bases at J, leaving 4 bases unmatched. The CDR3 totals 13 residues.

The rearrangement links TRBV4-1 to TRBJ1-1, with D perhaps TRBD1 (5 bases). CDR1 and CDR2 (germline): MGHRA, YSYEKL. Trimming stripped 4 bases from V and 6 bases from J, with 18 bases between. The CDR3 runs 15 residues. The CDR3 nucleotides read TGCGCCAGCAGCCTGAAATCGGGGGGAGGTCCTGAAGCTTTCTTT. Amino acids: CASSLKSGGGPEAFF.

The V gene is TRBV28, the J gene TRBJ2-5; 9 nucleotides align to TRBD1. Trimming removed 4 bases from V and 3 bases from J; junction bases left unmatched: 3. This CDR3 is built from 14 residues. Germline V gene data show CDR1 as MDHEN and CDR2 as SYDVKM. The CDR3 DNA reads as TGTGCCAGCAGTTGGGACAGGGTAGAAGAGACCCAGTACTTC. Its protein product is CASSWDRVEETQYF.

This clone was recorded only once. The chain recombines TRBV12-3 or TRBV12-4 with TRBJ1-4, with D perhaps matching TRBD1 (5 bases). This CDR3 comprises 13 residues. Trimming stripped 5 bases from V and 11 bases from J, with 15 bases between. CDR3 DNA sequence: TGTGCCAGCAGTCCAAGCGGGGGTGGGAAACTGTTTTTT. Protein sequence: CASSPSGGGKLFF.

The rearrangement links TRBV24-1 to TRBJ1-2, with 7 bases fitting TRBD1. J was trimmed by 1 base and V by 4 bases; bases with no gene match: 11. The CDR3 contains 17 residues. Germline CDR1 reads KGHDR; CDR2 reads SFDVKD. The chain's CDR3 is CATSDANGDSDNYGYTF. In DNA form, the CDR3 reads TGTGCCACCAGTGACGCAAACGGGGACAGCGATAACTATGGCTACACCTTC.

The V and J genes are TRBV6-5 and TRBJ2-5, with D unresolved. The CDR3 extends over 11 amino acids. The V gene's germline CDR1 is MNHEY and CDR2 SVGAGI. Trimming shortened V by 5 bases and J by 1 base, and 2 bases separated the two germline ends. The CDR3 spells CASSRQETQYF. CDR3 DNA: TGTGCCAGCAGTCGCCAAGAGACCCAGTACTTC.

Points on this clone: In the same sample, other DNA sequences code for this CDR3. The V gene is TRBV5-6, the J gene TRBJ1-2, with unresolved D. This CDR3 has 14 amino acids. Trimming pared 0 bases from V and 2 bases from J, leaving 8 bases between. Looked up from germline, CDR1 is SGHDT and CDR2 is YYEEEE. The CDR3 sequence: CASSLGTGNYGYTF. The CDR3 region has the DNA TGTGCCAGCAGCTTGGGAACGGGGAACTATGGCTACACCTTC.

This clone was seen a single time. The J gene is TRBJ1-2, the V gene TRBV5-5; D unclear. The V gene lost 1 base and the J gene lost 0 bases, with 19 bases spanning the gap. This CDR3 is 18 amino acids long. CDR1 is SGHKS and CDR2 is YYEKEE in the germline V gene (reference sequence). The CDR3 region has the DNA TGTGCCAGCAGCTTGACAGTCTCACTTCCCGCTCCTAACTATGGCTACACCTTC. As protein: CASSLTVSLPAPNYGYTF.